This TCR beta chain originates from a study of pediatric ulcerative colitis (dated by TCRdb to between 2018 and 2021). Regarding the study in general: Pancolitis was present in several ulcerative colitis patients and left-sided colitis in two, and histology consistent with ulcerative colitis was found in all of these patients. From under 10 newly diagnosed, treatment-naive pediatric ulcerative colitis patients and a few non-IBD control children, paired blood and rectal samples were collected. The Pediatric Ulcerative Colitis Activity Index classified a couple of patients as having mild disease, four as having moderate disease and three as having acute severe colitis.

During colonoscopy, one to two pinch biopsies were obtained from the rectum for research. Before the diagnostic colonoscopy, none of the ulcerative colitis patients had been given any immunosuppressive medication. Before DNA isolation, rectal biopsies were subjected to proteinase K digestion. The Wizard kit (Promega) was used to extract genomic DNA from blood and intestinal samples. Using the immunoSEQ TRB Survey service, rearranged CDR3 beta regions were amplified from genomic DNA with multiplex V and J primers. To keep sequencing depth the same across samples, survey-level depth of up to 500,000 reads per sample was applied. The libraries were purified, combined into pools and sequenced with Illumina technology. From the authors' description of their analysis: Productive clonality, sample overlap, pairwise scatters, CDR3 beta length, V/D/J gene usage and productiveness were assessed with immunoSEQ online tools. Calculated diversity was defined as the number of unique rearrangements divided by total templates times 100, and Shannon and Simpson indices were additionally computed. Principal component analysis used the R prcomp function and ggbiplot package on Z-score normalized data. Morisita's index was used to quantify blood-rectal clonal overlap within each subject. TCRdb's version of the immuneACCESS table is confined to in-frame rearrangements and falls short of the full clone set. An unresolved V gene accounts for under half of the shortfall where checked; the remainder is of unknown origin. For V, J and clone size, that table is used; D and trimming come from the DNA. In this sample the table shows 36,000 or so clones, more than 70% of which occur a single time. Together, the top ten hold 0.65% to 0.95% of the sample.

Study-level results and caveats: Autologous blood-rectal clonal overlap was significantly higher in ulcerative colitis patients than in controls, suggesting increased T cell trafficking to inflamed tissue. Blood-derived T cells may have been included in rectal pinch biopsies, especially in patients with overt colitis. Features of the rectal repertoire distinguished controls, mild-moderate colitis patients and acute severe colitis patients, and in acute severe colitis rectal diversity was lower because of clonal expansions. For technical reasons, blood samples from a couple of patients gave substantially fewer templates, and these samples were excluded from the blood-rectal overlap analysis. The healthy control group was small, consisting of only a handful of individuals. A couple of rectal CDR3 clonotypes turned up in every ulcerative colitis patient but in none of the controls. Because the repertoires came from total lymphocyte DNA, rare subsets such as regulatory T cells may have patterns that are not reflected.

As for this clone: The antigen this receptor binds is unknown. No much larger clone exists at a distance of one base, and base qualities are not known.

This TCR came from a boy younger than 18 with moderate ulcerative colitis. The specimen sequenced was gut tissue.

The CDR3 protein: CASRSPLSGPYNEQFF. The sequence in DNA is TGTGCCAGCCGGTCCCCCCTTAGCGGCCCCTACAATGAGCAGTTCTTC. In this chain, TRBV28 is recombined with TRBJ2-1; TRBD2 is a possible D gene, resting on 6 matching bases. Measured from the cysteine to the phenylalanine, the CDR3 is 16 residues long. Of all the DNA, just the CDR3 is kept, 48 bases in frame from base 1. V is clipped by 8 bases and J by 2 bases, and the sequence between their germline boundaries is 19 bases long. From the germline V gene, CDR1 is MDHEN and CDR2 is SYDVKM.